The clone carrying this TCR beta chain occurred once. Its cognate antigen is unknown. This specimen belongs to a study of CD8 T cells in Susac syndrome. Findings and caveats of the study: The authors acknowledged that their TCR sequencing and HLA analysis involved a relatively small number of individuals.

An input of about 0.45 to 1 ug of RNA was subjected to reverse transcription using random hexamers. Amplification of TCR beta CDR3 spanned 54 Vbeta and 13 Jbeta via immunoSEQ multiplex PCR. Each CDR3 protein is one row after TCRdb ran MiXCR on the immunoSEQ multiplex PCR reads. The sample has about 120,000 distinct CDR3 sequences, roughly 94% seen once. The CDR3 length is 15 residues. The trim removed 6 bases at V and 3 bases at J, leaving 6 bases unmatched. The germline gives CDR1 LNHDA, CDR2 SQIVND (reference sequence). The study sequenced TCR beta in blood CD8+ and CD4+ T cells. Controls were healthy donors (matched for age and sex).

The material sequenced was CD4+ T cells from PBMCs. V and J are TRBV19 and TRBJ2-2; 8 bases line up with TRBD2. This TCR came from a human donor in good health. CDR3 protein: CASRAGRDYTGELFF. In nucleotides, the CDR3 is TGTGCCAGTAGGGCCGGGAGGGATTACACCGGGGAGCTGTTTTTT.